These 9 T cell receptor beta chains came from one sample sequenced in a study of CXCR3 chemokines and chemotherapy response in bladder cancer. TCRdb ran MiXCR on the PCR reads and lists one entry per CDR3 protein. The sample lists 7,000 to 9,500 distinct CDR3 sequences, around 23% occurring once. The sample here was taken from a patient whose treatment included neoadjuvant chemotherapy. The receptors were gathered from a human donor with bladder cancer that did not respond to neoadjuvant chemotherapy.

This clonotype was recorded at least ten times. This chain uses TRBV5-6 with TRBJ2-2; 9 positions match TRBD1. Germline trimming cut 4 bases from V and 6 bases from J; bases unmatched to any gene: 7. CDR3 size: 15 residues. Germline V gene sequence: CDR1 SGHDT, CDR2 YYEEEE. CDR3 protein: CASSPGQGFPGELFF. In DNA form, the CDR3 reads TGTGCCAGCAGCCCGGGACAGGGATTTCCCGGGGAGCTGTTTTTT.

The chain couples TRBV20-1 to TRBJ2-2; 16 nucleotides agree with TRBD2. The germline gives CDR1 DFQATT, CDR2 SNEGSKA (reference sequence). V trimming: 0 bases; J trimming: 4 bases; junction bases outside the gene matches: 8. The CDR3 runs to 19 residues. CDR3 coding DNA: TGCAGTGCTAGAGAGGGGACTAGCGGGGGGGCCGGGAGCACCGGGGAGCTGTTTTTT. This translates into CSAREGTSGGAGSTGELFF.

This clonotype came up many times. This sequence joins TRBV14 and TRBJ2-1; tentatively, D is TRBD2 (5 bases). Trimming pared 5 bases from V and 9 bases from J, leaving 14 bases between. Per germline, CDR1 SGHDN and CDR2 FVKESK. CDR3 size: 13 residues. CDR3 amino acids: CASSLDRAGEQFF. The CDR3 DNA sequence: TGTGCCAGCAGCTTGGACCGTGCGGGTGAGCAGTTCTTC.

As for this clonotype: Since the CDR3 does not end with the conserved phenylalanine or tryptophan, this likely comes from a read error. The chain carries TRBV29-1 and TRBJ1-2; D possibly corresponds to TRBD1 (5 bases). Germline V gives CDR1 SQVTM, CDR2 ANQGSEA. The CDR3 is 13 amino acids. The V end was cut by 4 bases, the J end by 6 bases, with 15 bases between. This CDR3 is CSVVGGGADGYTY. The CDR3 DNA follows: TGCAGCGTTGTGGGCGGGGGTGCGGATGGCTACACCTAC.

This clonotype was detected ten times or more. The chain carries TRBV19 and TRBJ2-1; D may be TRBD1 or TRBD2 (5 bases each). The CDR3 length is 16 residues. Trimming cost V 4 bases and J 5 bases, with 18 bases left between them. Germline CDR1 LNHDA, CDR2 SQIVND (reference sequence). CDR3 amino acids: CASSTAGASSHNEQFF. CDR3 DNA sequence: TGTGCCAGTAGTACCGCCGGGGCTAGCAGCCACAATGAGCAGTTCTTC.

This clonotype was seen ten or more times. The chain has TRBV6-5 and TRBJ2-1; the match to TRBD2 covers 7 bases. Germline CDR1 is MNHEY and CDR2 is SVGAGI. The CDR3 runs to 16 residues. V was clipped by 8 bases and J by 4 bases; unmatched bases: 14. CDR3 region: CASGPRTSARYNEQFF. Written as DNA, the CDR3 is TGTGCCAGCGGCCCGAGAACTAGCGCGAGGTACAATGAGCAGTTCTTC.

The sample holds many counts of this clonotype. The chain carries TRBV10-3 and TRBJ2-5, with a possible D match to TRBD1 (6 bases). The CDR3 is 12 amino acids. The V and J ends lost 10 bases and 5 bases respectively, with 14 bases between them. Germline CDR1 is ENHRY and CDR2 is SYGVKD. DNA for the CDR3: TGTGCCACAGGGACCCAGGGGGAGACCCAGTACTTC. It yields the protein CATGTQGETQYF.

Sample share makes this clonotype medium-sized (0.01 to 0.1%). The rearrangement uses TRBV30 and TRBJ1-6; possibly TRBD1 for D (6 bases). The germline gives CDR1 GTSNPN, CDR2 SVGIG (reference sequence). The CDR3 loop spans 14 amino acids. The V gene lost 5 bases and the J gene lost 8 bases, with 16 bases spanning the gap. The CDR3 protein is CAWGRGGPHSPLHF. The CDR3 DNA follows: TGTGCCTGGGGCCGAGGGGGGCCCCATTCACCCCTCCACTTT.

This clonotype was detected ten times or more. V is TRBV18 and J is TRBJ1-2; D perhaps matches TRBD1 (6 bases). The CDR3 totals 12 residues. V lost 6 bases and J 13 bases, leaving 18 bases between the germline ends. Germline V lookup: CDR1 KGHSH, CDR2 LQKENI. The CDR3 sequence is CASSHETGPSTF. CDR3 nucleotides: TGTGCCAGCTCCCACGAGACAGGACCCAGCACCTTC.